Below, one T cell receptor (beta chain) is given with its context. It lacks a known antigen. No qualities accompany the bases; no much larger clone lies one base away. For repertoire sequencing, TCR beta CDR3 regions were amplified from RNA transcripts. The first round of RT-PCR was done with HTBI primers and the Qiagen OneStep RT-PCR kit, and was followed by a second round of multiplex PCR, then size selection and purification. Libraries were sequenced on an Illumina HiSeq2000 using paired-end 100 bp reads. As for how the authors treated the data: SOAPnuke was used to process the reads, removing any read that contained adapters or uncalled bases, had a mean Phred below 15, or lacked an exact match to the constant primer or identifier. COPE v1.2.5 was used to merge high-quality paired reads. Unique nucleotide sequences were defined as clonotypes and aligned to IMGT TRB V, D and J references using MiTCR v1.1. The analysis was limited to V-J combinations with a frequency above 0.0001, which together covered 99.2% of the repertoires. For each V-J combination, a TCR clonal expansion and chaos score was defined as the ratio of F50 clonal expansion to chaos observed in the TCRdist matrix. Features were reduced by Welch's t-statistics and random forest to approximately 13 V-J combinations, which fed a naive Bayes classifier. Thyroid-blood repertoire similarity was quantified with the Morisita-Horn index. Using fastp at Q25 and MiXCR, TCRdb reprocessed the public reads and kept productive beta chains. Rows are unified per CDR3 protein, each entry keeping the most common DNA and genes. The V and J calls shown here were made by TCRdb, not taken from the authors' results. The sample table records around 1.1 million distinct CDR3 sequences; less than 45% of these occur just once. Over 8.5% of the sample goes to the ten largest clones.

From its cysteine to its phenylalanine, the CDR3 spans 12 amino acids. Only the CDR3 part of the read is kept: 36 bases, read in frame from the first base. The germline V gene encodes CDR1 SGHRS and CDR2 YFSETQ. The V end loses 4 bases and the J end loses 6 bases, and a stretch of 11 bases separates them. This sample stems from a study of Graves' ophthalmopathy and Graves' hyperthyroidism listed by TCRdb under 2018. Study-level background: Hyperthyroidism was defined as stable when no progression to ophthalmopathy occurred within 18 months of follow-up. TCR beta repertoire signatures were used to distinguish Graves' ophthalmopathy from Graves' hyperthyroidism and to predict progression to ophthalmopathy. In total, approximately 130 blood samples were TCR-sequenced: 43 ophthalmopathy, under 80 hyperthyroidism and some 17 hyperthyroidism-to-ophthalmopathy patients. To explore V-J signatures that separate ophthalmopathy from hyperthyroidism, a discovery set of 95 to 100 patients was enrolled, consisting of about 45 with ophthalmopathy and about 60 with stable hyperthyroidism. An independent validation cohort comprised roughly 20 hyperthyroidism patients and about 16 patients who later progressed from hyperthyroidism to ophthalmopathy. In about 6 hyperthyroidism patients, the T-cell repertoire of thyroid tissue was compared with the T-cell repertoire of blood. Following sample collection, hyperthyroidism patients were given methimazole at a starting dose of 30 mg daily, and ophthalmopathy patients were given high-dose intravenous methylprednisolone. General study outcomes and caveats: No statistical method was used to set the sample size in advance, and the investigators knew which group each participant was assigned to. In cross-validation, the 13-signature model distinguished ophthalmopathy from stable hyperthyroidism with approximately 85% sensitivity and approximately 81% specificity, and in the test set the corresponding values were 80% and 75%. In validation, the model predicted ophthalmopathy progression with 55% to 71% sensitivity and around 72% specificity; fewer than 15 predicted patients were CT-confirmed with GO in a median of about 6.1 months. Most of the expanded thyroid clonotypes with a frequency above 0.001 were also detected in blood, and it was suggested that the thyroid immune response may be reflected by blood repertoires.

Hyperthyroidism patients were newly diagnosed, were aged 18 to 65 years, and had a disease duration under 2 months. Patients with other autoimmune diseases, uncontrolled infections, pregnancy or lactation were excluded from the study. Clinical symptoms, serum thyroxine, TRAb, thyroid ultrasound and orbital computed tomography formed the basis of the diagnosis. Trizol reagent was used to extract the total RNA, and its quality was then checked on an Agilent 2100 Bioanalyzer. This TCR was sampled from an adult man with Graves' hyperthyroidism. The V and J segments used are TRBV5-1 and TRBJ2-7, with a tentative D gene TRBD2 over 5 matching bases. Sequencing was performed on peripheral blood or thyroid tissue (not recorded which). This receptor carries the CDR3 CASSPGKTEQYF. The bases read TGCGCCAGCAGCCCGGGGAAAACCGAGCAGTACTTC.